The present entry profiles one T cell receptor (beta chain) with its context. The target antigen is unknown. In germline, CDR1 is DFQATT, CDR2 SNEGSKA (reference sequence). The J segment lost 9 bases and the V segment lost 0 bases, leaving 11 bases of the junction unmatched. The CDR3 extends over 15 amino acids. This sample was included in a study of response to subunit inactivated influenza vaccine. TCRdb called the RT-PCR reads again in MiXCR, with one record for every CDR3 protein. This table has more than 600,000 distinct CDR3 sequences, less than 20% appearing once. Study observations and caveats: It was the authors' suggestion that each seasonal influenza vaccination recruits few new T cells.

The TCR was taken from a man aged 45-60 years who received an inactivated influenza vaccine. The chain employs TRBV20-1 and TRBJ2-1; 7 nucleotides align to TRBD1. The sequenced sample was PBMCs from blood, obtained roughly 5 days after vaccination. The CDR3 spells CSARDGKGAGGEQFF. The CDR3 DNA sequence: TGCAGTGCTAGAGATGGGAAGGGGGCGGGTGGTGAGCAGTTCTTC.